Listed below are T cell receptor beta chains from one sample, sequenced in a study of OX40 agonist ivuxolimab in advanced cancers. Assay: immunoSEQ multiplex PCR; the TCRdb copy retains only in-frame clones and omits some. The data show tens of thousands of clones, 84% seen once. The source was CD4+ or CD8+ T cells sorted from blood, collected in a trial of the OX40 agonist ivuxolimab. The receptors here all came from an adult with an advanced solid tumor such as melanoma, head and neck, liver or kidney cancer. Each CDR3 is given with its conserved first and last residue. A D gene is named only where the DNA matches it firmly. Not all rows give a size; the values are once, few, many and, for expanded clones, a class.

TRBJ1-4	TRBD1	once	TRBV11-2	CASSPRGHTNEKLFF	TGTGCCAGCAGCCCCAGGGGGCATACTAATGAAAAACTGTTTTTT
TRBJ2-1	TRBD2	NA	TRBV9	CASSALAGGNEQFF	TGTGCCAGCAGCGCACTAGCGGGGGGCAATGAGCAGTTCTTC
TRBJ2-1	NA	NA	TRBV30	CAWSHPSRSYNEQFF	TGTGCCTGGAGTCACCCTAGCAGGTCCTACAATGAGCAGTTCTTC
TRBJ2-3	TRBD1	NA	TRBV27	CASSFTDRVLADTQYF	TGTGCCAGCAGTTTTACCGACAGGGTTTTAGCAGATACGCAGTATTTT
TRBJ2-5	TRBD1	NA	TRBV2	CARGDRDQETQYF	TGTGCCAGGGGAGACAGGGACCAAGAGACCCAGTACTTC
TRBJ2-7	TRBD2	NA	TRBV27	CASNLSPGGDSYEQYF	TGTGCCAGCAACTTAAGTCCCGGGGGGGACTCCTACGAGCAGTACTTC
TRBJ2-7	NA	once	TRBV7-8	CASSDPAYEQYF	TGTGCCAGCAGCGACCCCGCTTACGAGCAGTACTTC
TRBJ2-1	NA	few	TRBV2	CASSISGSPDYGNEQFF	TGTGCCAGCAGTATTTCAGGGAGTCCGGATTACGGCAATGAGCAGTTCTTC
TRBJ2-7	NA	few	TRBV9	CASSIGPSAYEQYF	TGTGCCAGCAGCATCGGCCCCTCCGCCTACGAGCAGTACTTC
TRBJ2-5	TRBD2	NA	TRBV15	CATSRVRAGGRETQYF	TGTGCCACCAGCAGAGTACGAGCGGGGGGGCGAGAGACCCAGTACTTC
TRBJ2-7	NA	NA	TRBV2	CASSNRDSYEQYF	TGTGCCAGCAGTAACAGGGATTCCTACGAGCAGTACTTC
TRBJ1-1	NA	NA	TRBV28	CASSFGQIMNTEAFF	TGTGCCAGCAGTTTCGGACAGATCATGAACACTGAAGCTTTCTTT
TRBJ2-7	TRBD1	NA	TRBV27	CATRDRENSYEQYF	TGTGCCACGCGGGACAGGGAGAACTCCTACGAGCAGTACTTC
TRBJ2-7	NA	NA	TRBV30	CAWSVMVPGEQYF	TGTGCCTGGAGTGTTATGGTCCCGGGCGAGCAGTACTTC
TRBJ2-2	NA	NA	TRBV5-4	CASSLAFGENTGELFF	TGTGCCAGCAGCTTGGCATTTGGAGAAAACACCGGGGAGCTGTTTTTT
TRBJ2-3	TRBD2	NA	TRBV7-9	CASPGLGGTDTQYF	TGTGCCAGCCCCGGTCTGGGGGGGACAGATACGCAGTATTTT
TRBJ1-1	NA	once	TRBV6-1	CASSEKGGYTEAFF	TGTGCCAGCAGTGAAAAGGGGGGTTACACTGAAGCTTTCTTT
TRBJ1-1	NA	NA	TRBV2	CASSGGSEAFF	TGTGCCAGCAGTGGAGGGTCTGAAGCTTTCTTT
TRBJ2-2	NA	NA	TRBV6-1	CASSEEAGNTGELFF	TGTGCCAGCAGTGAAGAAGCGGGGAACACCGGGGAGCTGTTTTTT
TRBJ1-5	NA	NA	TRBV9	CASRHRARLDQPQHF	TGTGCCAGCAGACACAGGGCCCGCCTTGACCAGCCCCAGCATTTT
TRBJ2-3	TRBD2	NA	TRBV4-2	CASSQDGLAGIYTDTQYF	TGTGCCAGCAGCCAAGATGGGCTAGCGGGGATCTACACAGATACGCAGTATTTT
TRBJ2-7	NA	NA	TRBV27	CASSPTGAYAYEQYF	TGTGCCAGCAGTCCCACGGGGGCGTATGCCTACGAGCAGTACTTC
TRBJ1-2	NA	NA	TRBV6-5	CASSLGQHYGYTF	TGTGCCAGCAGCCTGGGACAACACTATGGCTACACCTTC
TRBJ2-3	TRBD2	NA	TRBV28	CASSFRGGYLADTQYF	TGTGCCAGCAGTTTTCGGGGGGGATACCTCGCAGATACGCAGTATTTT
TRBJ2-1	NA	NA	TRBV25-1	CASSQGAGVHNEQFF	TGTGCCAGCAGCCAAGGGGCAGGGGTCCACAATGAGCAGTTCTTC
TRBJ2-7	NA	NA	TRBV19	CASSPAGANYEQYF	TGTGCCAGTAGTCCGGCGGGGGCGAACTACGAGCAGTACTTC
TRBJ2-5	TRBD2	NA	TRBV29-1	CSVETSGVGETQYF	TGCAGCGTTGAGACTAGCGGGGTGGGAGAGACCCAGTACTTC
TRBJ2-1	TRBD1	NA	TRBV4-3	CASSQDRGPISEQFF	TGCGCCAGCAGCCAAGACAGGGGGCCGATCAGTGAGCAGTTCTTC
TRBJ1-4	NA	NA	TRBV4-1	CASSRGNNEKLFF	TGCGCCAGCAGCCGCGGGAATAATGAAAAACTGTTTTTT
TRBJ2-1	TRBD2	few	TRBV7-2	CASSLESGLADNEQFF	TGTGCCAGCAGCTTAGAATCAGGGCTAGCGGACAATGAGCAGTTCTTC
TRBJ1-1	NA	few	TRBV11-1	CASSLEQGWTEAFF	TGTGCCAGCAGCTTAGAGCAGGGATGGACTGAAGCTTTCTTT
TRBJ2-7	NA	NA	TRBV30	CATLDFEEQYF	TGTGCCACTCTGGACTTCGAGGAGCAGTACTTC
TRBJ1-1	TRBD1	NA	TRBV4-1	CASSHEDREVTEAFF	TGCGCCAGCAGCCACGAGGACAGGGAAGTAACTGAAGCTTTCTTT
TRBJ1-1	NA	NA	TRBV19	CASTPGSIFTEAFF	TGTGCCAGTACCCCGGGGTCGATTTTCACTGAAGCTTTCTTT
TRBJ1-2	TRBD1	NA	TRBV18	CASSPPGQGVDGYTF	TGTGCCAGCTCACCCCCGGGACAGGGGGTCGATGGCTACACCTTC
TRBJ2-7	NA	NA	TRBV11-2	CASSLGPTYEQYF	TGTGCCAGCAGCTTAGGTCCGACATACGAGCAGTACTTC
TRBJ2-3	TRBD2	NA	TRBV9	CASSAHLAGGFTDTQYF	TGTGCCAGCAGCGCGCATCTAGCGGGGGGGTTCACAGATACGCAGTATTTT
TRBJ1-6	NA	NA	TRBV30	CAWANYNSPLHF	TGTGCCTGGGCAAATTATAATTCACCCCTCCACTTT
TRBJ2-7	NA	NA	TRBV6-6	CASSSQGPNEQYF	TGTGCCAGCAGTTCTCAGGGGCCCAACGAGCAGTACTTC
TRBJ1-2	TRBD1	NA	TRBV5-1	CASSFRDSINYGYTF	TGCGCCAGCAGCTTCCGGGACAGCATTAACTATGGCTACACCTTC
TRBJ2-1	TRBD1	NA	TRBV2	CASILRDRVDNEQFF	TGTGCCAGCATTCTCCGGGACAGGGTAGATAATGAGCAGTTCTTC
TRBJ1-4	NA	NA	TRBV28	CASSLGARGEKLFF	TGTGCCAGCAGTTTGGGGGCTCGGGGGGAAAAACTGTTTTTT